These T cell receptor beta chains were read from a single sample in a study of T cell changes during pregnancy in multiple sclerosis. Method: immunoSEQ multiplex PCR; TCRdb's copy keeps in-frame clones and lacks some. Among 80,000 or so clones listed, roughly 94% were seen once. Sequences were derived from peripheral blood, sampled before pregnancy. These receptors were taken from a female donor with multiple sclerosis, enrolled in a pregnancy study. The CDR3 runs from the conserved cysteine through the conserved F or W. The D gene is left open where the match is weak. Some rows have no size entry. The others give once, few or many, or a class for an expanded clone.

clone size	D gene	V gene	J gene	CDR3 DNA	CDR3 protein
NA	NA	TRBV5-4	TRBJ1-6	TGTGCCAGCAGCTTGGGGCCCTCAGGGTTTAATTCACCCCTCCACTTT	CASSLGPSGFNSPLHF
NA	NA	TRBV19	TRBJ2-6	TGTGCCACCCTAGCTACGGCTAGGGCCAACGTCCTGACTTTC	CATLATARANVLTF
NA	NA	TRBV14	TRBJ2-3	TGTGCCAGCAGCCAAGGCAGTTGGGCGTTTACAGATACGCAGTATTTT	CASSQGSWAFTDTQYF
NA	TRBD2	TRBV7-2	TRBJ2-1	TGTGCCAGCAGATCTGCGGGGGGAAAACCCTACAATGAGCAGTTCTTC	CASRSAGGKPYNEQFF
NA	TRBD2	TRBV11-2	TRBJ2-3	TGTGCCAGCAGCTTAGGGGGCCTAGCGGGGGGCCTAAGCACAGATACGCAGTATTTT	CASSLGGLAGGLSTDTQYF
NA	TRBD1	TRBV6-6	TRBJ1-2	TGTGCCAGCAGCCAAATTACAGGGGATGAAGGCGGCTACACCTTC	CASSQITGDEGGYTF
NA	TRBD1	TRBV2	TRBJ1-6	TGTGCCAGCAGGGGGGACAGTGCTTATTCACCCCTCCACTTT	CASRGDSAYSPLHF
once	NA	TRBV2	TRBJ2-1	TGTGCCAGCAGTCCCCCCGACAATGAGCAGTTCTTC	CASSPPDNEQFF
NA	TRBD1	TRBV27	TRBJ1-2	TGTGCCAGCAGACGAGCCGGACAGGGGACCTATGGCTACACCTTC	CASRRAGQGTYGYTF
NA	NA	TRBV11-2	TRBJ2-7	TGTGCCAGCAGCTTAGTCGCAGGGGTGTTGGACGAGCAGTACTTC	CASSLVAGVLDEQYF
NA	TRBD2	TRBV13	TRBJ2-5	TGTGCCAGCAGCTCCAGACTAGCGGGGGGGCGGGAGACCCAGTACTTC	CASSSRLAGGRETQYF
NA	NA	TRBV6-1	TRBJ1-2	TGTGCCAGCAGCGGCGGGGCAGGGTATGGCTACACCTTC	CASSGGAGYGYTF
NA	NA	TRBV27	TRBJ2-7	TGTGCCAGCAGTTTATCGGCAGGGAGGGAGCAGTACTTC	CASSLSAGREQYF
NA	NA	TRBV2	TRBJ2-3	TGTGCCTCCCTATCGGTCCGTTTCGGAGGCACAGATACGCAGTATTTT	CASLSVRFGGTDTQYF
many	TRBD1	TRBV29-1	TRBJ1-2	TGCAGCGCCGGGGACAGGGAAGACTATGGCTACACCTTC	CSAGDREDYGYTF
NA	NA	TRBV2	TRBJ1-2	TGTGCCAGCAGTGATTTCTTGGGCAACTATGGCTACACCTTC	CASSDFLGNYGYTF
NA	TRBD2	TRBV6-5	TRBJ2-1	TGTGCCAGCAGACTAGCGGGGATCCCTTTCAATGAGCAGTTCTTC	CASRLAGIPFNEQFF
NA	NA	TRBV18	TRBJ1-1	TGTGCCAGCTCACCGGGACATCAGAACACTGAAGCTTTCTTT	CASSPGHQNTEAFF
NA	TRBD2	TRBV10-1	TRBJ2-7	TGCGCCAGCAGACCCCTACGGGGGGGCCGCTACGAGCAGTACTTC	CASRPLRGGRYEQYF
NA	NA	TRBV7-7	TRBJ2-5	TGTGCTAGCAGCCCCCGGGACAAGGGGACCCAGTACTTC	CASSPRDKGTQYF
NA	TRBD1	TRBV6-1	TRBJ1-1	TGTGCCAGCTCCGGGACAGGGCAGACTGAAGCTTTCTTT	CASSGTGQTEAFF
NA	TRBD2	TRBV13	TRBJ2-3	TGTGCCAGCAGCTCCCTACTAGCGATCAGCACAGATACGCAGTATTTT	CASSSLLAISTDTQYF
NA	TRBD1	TRBV4-2	TRBJ1-1	TGTGCCAGCAGCCAGGGCCGGGACAGGGCTTTGGAAGCTTTCTTT	CASSQGRDRALEAFF
once	TRBD1	TRBV5-1	TRBJ2-3	TGCGCCAGCAGCCGGGACAGGGGAAGCACAGATACGCAGTATTTT	CASSRDRGSTDTQYF
NA	NA	TRBV6-1	TRBJ1-1	TGTGCCAGCAGTGCCGACCGCCGGGGGGGAGCTTTCTTT	CASSADRRGGAFF
NA	TRBD2	TRBV6-1	TRBJ2-3	TGTGCCAGCAGTGATTTCAGCGGGGGGGCCACAGATACGCAGTATTTT	CASSDFSGGATDTQYF
NA	TRBD2	TRBV10-3	TRBJ2-7	TGTGCCACTCAAAAAGGCGGGGGGGCCTTGTACGAGCAGTACTTC	CATQKGGGALYEQYF
once	NA	TRBV5-5	TRBJ1-2	TGTGCCAGCAGCTTTTGGGAAGAGGGTGGCTACACCTTC	CASSFWEEGGYTF
NA	TRBD1	TRBV27	TRBJ2-1	TGTGCCAGCAGCCGGACAGGAAACGAGCAGTTCTTC	CASSRTGNEQFF
NA	NA	TRBV6-5	TRBJ1-2	TGTGCCAGCAGTTATGGTGAGGGATCCTATGGCTACACCTTC	CASSYGEGSYGYTF
NA	NA	TRBV2	TRBJ1-4	TGTGCCAGCAGGGGCCTGGATGAAAAACTGTTTTTT	CASRGLDEKLFF
NA	TRBD2	TRBV7-6	TRBJ2-5	TGTGCCAGCAGCATAACTAGCGGGGGGTGGGAGACCCAGTACTTC	CASSITSGGWETQYF
NA	NA	TRBV7-9	TRBJ1-3	TGTGCCAGCAGCTTTCAGGGGCGGAAGGGAAACACCATATATTTT	CASSFQGRKGNTIYF
NA	NA	TRBV5-5	TRBJ1-2	TGTGCCAGCAGCTTAAATTCGGACAAACCTAACTATGGCTACACCTTC	CASSLNSDKPNYGYTF
NA	NA	TRBV2	TRBJ2-3	TGTGCCACTGCCAGCCGTGGACAGACTACAGATACGCAGTATTTT	CATASRGQTTDTQYF
NA	NA	TRBV5-6	TRBJ2-7	TGTGCCAGCAGCTTGGGGGGAGGAGGGGATCCCTACGAGCAGTACTTC	CASSLGGGGDPYEQYF
NA	TRBD1	TRBV7-3	TRBJ2-5	TGTGCCAGCAGCCCAAGCCGGGACAGGGGCGTCAGGGAGACCCAGTACTTC	CASSPSRDRGVRETQYF
NA	TRBD1	TRBV7-9	TRBJ1-5	TGTGCCAGCAGCTTAAGACAGGGCTTGGGACAGCCCCAGCATTTT	CASSLRQGLGQPQHF
NA	NA	TRBV7-2	TRBJ2-5	TGTGCCAGCAGCTTAGCCGTCTCACCAGGCCAAGAGACCCAGTACTTC	CASSLAVSPGQETQYF
NA	TRBD2	TRBV7-3	TRBJ2-3	TGTGCCAGCTCCGGTAGCGGGGGGCACACAGATACGCAGTATTTT	CASSGSGGHTDTQYF
NA	TRBD1	TRBV5-8	TRBJ2-1	TGTGCCAGCAGCTTGGGACAGGGTGACTACAATGAGCAGTTCTTC	CASSLGQGDYNEQFF
NA	TRBD1	TRBV5-1	TRBJ2-2	TGCGCCAGCAGCTTGGCCGGGACAGGGGGGGACACCGGGGAGCTGTTTTTT	CASSLAGTGGDTGELFF
NA	TRBD2	TRBV9	TRBJ2-1	TGTGCCAGCAGCTCATACCAGGGACTAGCGGGGGCGAAACAGTTCTTC	CASSSYQGLAGAKQFF
once	NA	TRBV18	TRBJ2-7	TGTGCCAGCTCACCACCGGAGGGGTACGAGCAGTACTTC	CASSPPEGYEQYF
NA	TRBD1	TRBV12-5	TRBJ2-7	TGTGCTAGTGGTTTGGTTACAGGGGGAGGTGAGCAGTACTTC	CASGLVTGGGEQYF
NA	NA	TRBV11-2	TRBJ1-3	TGTGCCAGCAGCTTGGATATAGGGGACACCATATATTTT	CASSLDIGDTIYF
NA	TRBD2	TRBV6-1	TRBJ2-7	TGTGCCAGCAGCGCGGGCAGGGAGGGATACGAGCAGTACTTC	CASSAGREGYEQYF
few	NA	TRBV27	TRBJ1-3	TGTGCTTCAAGGGGCATCTCTGGAAACACCATATATTTT	CASRGISGNTIYF
NA	NA	TRBV5-1	TRBJ2-7	TGCGCCAGCAACCCAACAGGTTCCTACGAGCAGTACTTC	CASNPTGSYEQYF
NA	NA	TRBV4-2	TRBJ1-5	TGTGCCAGCAGCCCGAAACAGGCGCCGGATCAGCCCCAGCATTTT	CASSPKQAPDQPQHF
few	TRBD1	TRBV7-9	TRBJ1-5	TGTGCCAGCAGCTTAGGGGACAGCTATCAGCCCCAGCATTTT	CASSLGDSYQPQHF
NA	NA	TRBV12-2	TRBJ2-2	TGTGCAAGTCGCTTATTCGACAGGCCAAACACCGGGGAGCTGTTTTTT	CASRLFDRPNTGELFF